The rows below give T cell receptor beta chains drawn from one sample of a study of blood T cell repertoires in COVID-19. Clones were read by immunoSEQ multiplex PCR, and TCRdb kept only the in-frame ones, dropping some. The sample records 150,000 or so clones, around 83% being singletons. The sample consisted of peripheral blood. The receptors here all came from a woman between 45 and 65 years old in a cohort sampled during active or convalescent COVID-19. CDR3s include the opening cysteine and the closing phenylalanine or tryptophan. Fields, in order: J gene, D gene, V gene, clone size, CDR3 DNA, CDR3 protein. D genes are given only for firm matches. A row's size may be missing; if present it is once, few, many or a size class.

J: TRBJ2-7
D: TRBD1
V: TRBV18
size: once
DNA: TGTGCCAGCTCACCACGGAGACAGGGTTCCAACGAGCAGTACTTC
CDR3: CASSPRRQGSNEQYF

J: TRBJ2-3
D: TRBD2
V: TRBV11-2
size: .
DNA: TGTGCCAGCAGCTTGCCTAGCGGGGGCCGTGCCAACTCTTTT
CDR3: CASSLPSGGRANSF

J: TRBJ1-2
D: .
V: TRBV6-1
size: .
DNA: TGTGCCAGCAGTGAAGCGGCGGGAGGCTATGGCTACACCTTC
CDR3: CASSEAAGGYGYTF

J: TRBJ2-7
D: TRBD1
V: TRBV5-1
size: once
DNA: TGCGCCAGCAGTCCCGGGACAGGGTCAACCTACGAGCAGTACTTC
CDR3: CASSPGTGSTYEQYF

J: TRBJ2-1
D: .
V: TRBV12-5
size: few
DNA: TGTGCTAGTGGTGCCCCCGGCGGGGCGAACTACAATGAGCAGTTCTTC
CDR3: CASGAPGGANYNEQFF

J: TRBJ2-1
D: .
V: TRBV10-2
size: .
DNA: TGCGCCAGCAACTCGGGACTGGTCGTTAATGAGCAGTTCTTC
CDR3: CASNSGLVVNEQFF

J: TRBJ2-7
D: TRBD2
V: TRBV7-2
size: many
DNA: TGTGCCAGCAGCCCTATGGGAGGTTCTAGCGGGGTACCCCGTAGCGAGCAGTACTTC
CDR3: CASSPMGGSSGVPRSEQYF

J: TRBJ2-1
D: .
V: TRBV19
size: .
DNA: TGTGCCAGTAGTATGATCTGGGGCAGGAGAAACAATGAGCAGTTCTTC
CDR3: CASSMIWGRRNNEQFF

J: TRBJ2-1
D: .
V: TRBV29-1
size: .
DNA: TGCAGCGTTAGGCAGGATAGCTCCTACAATGAGCAGTTCTTC
CDR3: CSVRQDSSYNEQFF

J: TRBJ2-5
D: TRBD2
V: TRBV4-2
size: .
DNA: TGTGCCAGCAGCCAAGATGGTGGCGGGGGGCTGCAGACCCAGTACTTC
CDR3: CASSQDGGGGLQTQYF

J: TRBJ2-5
D: .
V: TRBV18
size: .
DNA: TGTGCCAGCTCACCAACCAGGGGCGGGGAGACCCAGTACTTC
CDR3: CASSPTRGGETQYF

J: TRBJ1-6
D: TRBD1
V: TRBV18
size: .
DNA: TGTGCCAGCTCACCACCGGGACAGGGGTATTCACCCCTCCACTTT
CDR3: CASSPPGQGYSPLHF

J: TRBJ2-5
D: TRBD2
V: TRBV4-2
size: .
DNA: TGTGCCAGCAGCCAAGAGGAGCGGGGAGGAGAGACCCAGTACTTC
CDR3: CASSQEERGGETQYF

J: TRBJ2-3
D: TRBD2
V: TRBV6-5
size: .
DNA: TGTGCCAGCAGTCCGCTAGCGGGGGGTGTAGATACGCAGTATTTT
CDR3: CASSPLAGGVDTQYF

J: TRBJ1-1
D: .
V: TRBV18
size: .
DNA: TGTGCCAGCTCACTTCCCAGGGGTCCTACCAACACTGAAGCTTTCTTT
CDR3: CASSLPRGPTNTEAFF

J: TRBJ2-5
D: TRBD2
V: TRBV7-8
size: once
DNA: TGTGCCAGCAGCCCCTGGACTAGCGGGGGAGAGACCCAGTACTTC
CDR3: CASSPWTSGGETQYF

J: TRBJ1-2
D: .
V: TRBV12-3/TRBV12-4
size: .
DNA: TGTGCCAGCAGTACCTATAACTATGGCTACACCTTC
CDR3: CASSTYNYGYTF

J: TRBJ2-2
D: .
V: TRBV11-2
size: .
DNA: TGTGCCAGCAGCTTAGCGGGGACAAACACCGGGGAGCTGTTTTTT
CDR3: CASSLAGTNTGELFF

J: TRBJ1-4
D: .
V: TRBV12-5
size: .
DNA: TGTGCTAGTGGTTTGGTAATGAAGGACAAAAATGAAAAACTGTTTTTT
CDR3: CASGLVMKDKNEKLFF

J: TRBJ1-2
D: .
V: TRBV7-9
size: once
DNA: TGTGCCAGCAGCCTACGACATTACTCCTATGGCTACACCTTC
CDR3: CASSLRHYSYGYTF

J: TRBJ2-1
D: TRBD1
V: TRBV4-3
size: .
DNA: TGCGCCAGCAGTCGGACAGGGGGCCAGTATGAGCAGTTCTTC
CDR3: CASSRTGGQYEQFF

J: TRBJ2-5
D: .
V: TRBV2
size: .
DNA: TGTGCCAGCAGTGAGCAGGGGCAGGAGACCCAGTACTTC
CDR3: CASSEQGQETQYF

J: TRBJ2-1
D: .
V: TRBV9
size: .
DNA: TGTGCCAGCAGCGTAGCTTGGGGGGTATACAATGAGCAGTTCTTC
CDR3: CASSVAWGVYNEQFF

J: TRBJ1-2
D: TRBD1
V: TRBV24-1
size: .
DNA: TGTGCCACCAGTGATTCGGGACAGGGGGCGGACTATGGCTACACCTTC
CDR3: CATSDSGQGADYGYTF

J: TRBJ2-1
D: .
V: TRBV5-4
size: .
DNA: TGTGCCAGCAGCTTGGGCCCTCTCCCGAGCAAGTTCTTC
CDR3: CASSLGPLPSKFF

J: TRBJ1-1
D: .
V: TRBV18
size: .
DNA: TGTGCCAGCTCACCCCAGGGCCACACTGAAGCTTTCTTT
CDR3: CASSPQGHTEAFF

J: TRBJ2-7
D: TRBD2
V: TRBV6-5
size: .
DNA: TGTGCCAGCAGGTTAGCGGGGGGGTACTACGAGCAGTACTTC
CDR3: CASRLAGGYYEQYF